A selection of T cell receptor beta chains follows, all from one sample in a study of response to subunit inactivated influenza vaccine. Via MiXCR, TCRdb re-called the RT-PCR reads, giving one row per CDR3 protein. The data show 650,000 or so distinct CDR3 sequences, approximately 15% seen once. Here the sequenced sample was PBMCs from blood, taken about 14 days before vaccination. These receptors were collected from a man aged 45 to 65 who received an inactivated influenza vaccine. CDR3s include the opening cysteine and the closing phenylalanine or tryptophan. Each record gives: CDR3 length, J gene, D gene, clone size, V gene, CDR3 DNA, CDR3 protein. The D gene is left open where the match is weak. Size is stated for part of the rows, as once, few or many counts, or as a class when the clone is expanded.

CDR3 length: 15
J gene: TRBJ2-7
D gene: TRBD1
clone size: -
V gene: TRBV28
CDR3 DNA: TGTGCCAGCAGCCTATTAACCGGGACAGGGGTCGAGCAGTACTTC
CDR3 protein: CASSLLTGTGVEQYF

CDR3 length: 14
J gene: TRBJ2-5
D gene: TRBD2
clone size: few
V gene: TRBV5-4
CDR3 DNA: TGTGCCAGCAGCCCCGGGGGGGCCCGAGAGACCCAGTACTTC
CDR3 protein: CASSPGGARETQYF

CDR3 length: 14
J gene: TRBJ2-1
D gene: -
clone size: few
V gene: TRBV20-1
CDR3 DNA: TGCAGTGCTAGAGAGGGACCCTGGGGCAATGAGCAGTTCTTC
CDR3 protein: CSAREGPWGNEQFF

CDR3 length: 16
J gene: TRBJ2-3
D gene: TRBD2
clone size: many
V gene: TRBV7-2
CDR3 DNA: TGTGCCAGCAGCTTAGGCGTAGCGGGGTCTATAGATACGCAGTATTTT
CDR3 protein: CASSLGVAGSIDTQYF

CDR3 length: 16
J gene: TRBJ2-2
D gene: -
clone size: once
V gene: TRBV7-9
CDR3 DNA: TGTGCCAGCAGCGGGGGGGCCCTGAGGGACACCGGGGAGCTGTTTTTT
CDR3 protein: CASSGGALRDTGELFF

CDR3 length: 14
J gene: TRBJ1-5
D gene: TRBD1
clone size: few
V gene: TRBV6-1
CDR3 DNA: TGTGCCAGCACAGGGGGCGTCCGCAATCAGCCCCAGCATTTT
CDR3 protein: CASTGGVRNQPQHF

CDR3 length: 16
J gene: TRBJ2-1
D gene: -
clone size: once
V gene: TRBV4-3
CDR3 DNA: TGCGCCAGCAGCCACAGTGGGCTGGGGCGGAACAATGAGCAGTTCTTC
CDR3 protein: CASSHSGLGRNNEQFF

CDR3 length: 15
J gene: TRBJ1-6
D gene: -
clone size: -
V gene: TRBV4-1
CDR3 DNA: TGCGCCAGCAGCCTCCCCCAGGGGCATAATTCACCCCTCCACTTT
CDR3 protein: CASSLPQGHNSPLHF

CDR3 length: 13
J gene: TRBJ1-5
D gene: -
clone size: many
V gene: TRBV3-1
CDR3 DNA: TGTGCCAGCAGCCAAGAGGTAGGGGGACCCCAGCATTTT
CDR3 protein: CASSQEVGGPQHF

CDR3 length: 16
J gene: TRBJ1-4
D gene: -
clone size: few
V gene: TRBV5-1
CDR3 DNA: TGCGCCAGCAGCTCAGAGCCGGGAGCAACTAATGAAAAACTGTTTTTT
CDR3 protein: CASSSEPGATNEKLFF

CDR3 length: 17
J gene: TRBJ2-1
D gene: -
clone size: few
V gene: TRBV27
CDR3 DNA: TGTGCCAGCAGTCCCCCGACCGTAAACCTCCTCCTCAATGAGCAGTTCTTC
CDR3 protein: CASSPPTVNLLLNEQFF